These T cell receptor beta chains were read from a single sample in a study of regulatory T cells in long-lasting Graves disease. Via MiXCR, TCRdb re-called the multiplex PCR reads, giving one row per CDR3 protein. Of hundreds of thousands of distinct CDR3 sequences listed, 16% are singletons. The same data also went into a second study, on T cells in Graves' hyperthyroidism and ophthalmopathy.

Here the sequenced sample was peripheral blood mononuclear cells (PBMCs), taken at new diagnosis, from a patient treated with antithyroid drugs. These receptors were collected from a man aged 35-49 years with Graves disease. Both conserved end residues are part of each CDR3.

TRBJ2-2 TRBV6-2/TRBV6-3 CASSYRPDSTGELFF
TRBJ2-7 TRBV7-9 CASSFGLGGRNSYEQYF
TRBJ2-5 TRBV3-1 CASSPRDRLQETQYF
TRBJ2-3 TRBV28 CASSYKRSLGTQYF
TRBJ1-5 TRBV7-9 CASSLGQGWQPQHF
TRBJ2-3 TRBV7-2 CASSALAGASTDTQYF
TRBJ1-6 TRBV20-1 CSARDRRIGDPLHF
TRBJ2-2 TRBV12-3/TRBV12-4 CASSPRTSGGGPSLYTGELFF
TRBJ1-6 TRBV28 CASSPPDGNSPLHF
TRBJ2-1 TRBV5-1 CASSLDGSGNYNEQFF
TRBJ2-2 TRBV24-1 CATSDPGQGASGELFF
TRBJ1-4 TRBV28 CASRPSGPRDEKLFF
TRBJ2-7 TRBV2 CASSTAIYEQYF
TRBJ1-1 TRBV5-6 CASSLALRRTGVGTEAFF
TRBJ2-3 TRBV5-4 CASSRNERGDTQYF
TRBJ2-2 TRBV2 CASSGSGGARTGELFF
TRBJ2-1 TRBV12-5 CASGLVVASGIYNEQFF
TRBJ2-7 TRBV9 CASSVALGDVYEQYF
TRBJ1-2 TRBV12-3/TRBV12-4 CASTETGGPDYGYTF